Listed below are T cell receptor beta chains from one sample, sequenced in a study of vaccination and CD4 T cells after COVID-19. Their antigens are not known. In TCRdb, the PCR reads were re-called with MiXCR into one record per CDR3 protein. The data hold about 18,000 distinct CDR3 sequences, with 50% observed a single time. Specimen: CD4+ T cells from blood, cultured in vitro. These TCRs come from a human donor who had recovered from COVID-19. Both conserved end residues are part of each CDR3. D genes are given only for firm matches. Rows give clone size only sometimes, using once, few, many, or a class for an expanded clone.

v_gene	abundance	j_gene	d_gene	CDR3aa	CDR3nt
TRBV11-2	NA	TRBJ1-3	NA	CASSPFSSGNTIYF	TGTGCCAGCAGCCCTTTTTCCTCTGGAAACACCATATATTTT
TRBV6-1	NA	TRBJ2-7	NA	CASNLQTTYDEQYF	TGTGCCAGCAACCTCCAAACTACCTACGACGAGCAGTACTTC
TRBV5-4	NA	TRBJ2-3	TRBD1	CASSRDRGTDTQYF	TGTGCCAGCAGCCGGGACAGGGGCACAGATACGCAGTATTTT
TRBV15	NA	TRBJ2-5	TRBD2	CATSIGGSGETQYF	TGTGCCACCAGCATCGGCGGGAGTGGAGAGACCCAGTACTTC
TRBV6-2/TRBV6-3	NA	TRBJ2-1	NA	CASRRLGGGGEQFF	TGTGCCAGCCGGAGACTAGGGGGAGGTGGGGAGCAGTTCTTC
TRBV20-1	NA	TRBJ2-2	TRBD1	CSAWGQGAGGELFF	TGCAGTGCCTGGGGACAGGGGGCCGGCGGGGAGCTGTTTTTT
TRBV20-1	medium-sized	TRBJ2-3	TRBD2	CSVEVAGGPDTQYF	TGCAGTGTCGAGGTAGCGGGAGGCCCAGATACGCAGTATTTT
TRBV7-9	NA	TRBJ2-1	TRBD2	CASSVTSGRWYIGNEQFF	TGTGCCAGCAGCGTGACTAGCGGGAGGTGGTACATAGGCAATGAGCAGTTCTTC
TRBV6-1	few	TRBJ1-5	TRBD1	CASRDREGQPQHF	TGTGCCAGCAGAGACAGGGAAGGGCAGCCCCAGCATTTT
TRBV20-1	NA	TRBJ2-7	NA	CSARDGQGYEQYF	TGCAGTGCTAGAGACGGCCAGGGATACGAGCAGTACTTC
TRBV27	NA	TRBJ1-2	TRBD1	CASIPGQGARNNYGYTF	TGTGCCAGCATCCCGGGACAGGGGGCGCGGAATAACTATGGCTACACCTTC